The 10 T cell receptor beta chains reported below all come from one sample, sequenced in a study of Graves' ophthalmopathy and Graves' hyperthyroidism (dated by TCRdb to about 2018). Reads for this sample came from an Illumina HiSeq 2000. TCR beta CDR3 regions were amplified from RNA transcripts for repertoire sequencing. The first round of RT-PCR was done with HTBI primers and the Qiagen OneStep RT-PCR kit, and was followed by a second round of multiplex PCR, then size selection and purification. TCRdb trimmed public reads at Q25 via fastp, called clones via MiXCR and kept in-frame beta chains. One record per CDR3 amino acid sequence lists the most common genes and DNA. Within this sample are about 1.2 million distinct CDR3 sequences, with around a third of them counted one time only. The leading ten clones occupy 11% of the sample. The sequenced sample consisted of peripheral blood or thyroid tissue (not recorded which). All receptors derive from an adult man with Graves' hyperthyroidism.

V usage is TRBV11-2 and J usage is TRBJ2-5; unclear D gene. From germline, CDR1 is SGHAT and CDR2 FQNNGV. CDR3 length: 14 residues. V was trimmed by 5 bases and J by 0 bases, leaving 10 bases between them. CDR3 sequence: CASSHTANQETQYF. Here the CDR3 DNA reads TGTGCCAGCAGCCACACAGCAAACCAAGAGACCCAGTACTTC.

This clonotype was observed a handful of times. The rearrangement links TRBV6-6 to TRBJ1-4, with 7 bases that match TRBD1. The length of the CDR3 is 13 residues. Losses at the gene ends were 6 bases for V and 8 bases for J; bases not matched to a gene: 6. Looked up from germline, CDR1 is MNHNY and CDR2 is SVGAGI (reference sequence). CDR3 in DNA: TGTGCCAGCAGGCAGGACAGGTTCGAAAAACTGTTTTTT. This gives the protein CASRQDRFEKLFF.

The CDR3 bases are TGTGCCTGGGGCAGACAGGGAGAGACCCAGTACTTC. Translated, it gives CAWGRQGETQYF. The chain carries TRBV30 and TRBJ2-5; 7 bases are shared with TRBD1. The CDR3 is 12 residues long. V lost 5 bases to trimming and J lost 4 bases; unmatched junction nucleotides: 4. Germline loops: CDR1 GTSNPN, CDR2 SVGIG (reference sequence).

The chain joins TRBV12-3 or TRBV12-4 to TRBJ1-4; the D gene is possibly TRBD1 (6 bases). The CDR3 covers 14 residues. V shed 4 bases and J shed 7 bases, with 13 bases lying between them. The CDR3 DNA follows: TGTGCCAGCAGTTACACAGGGATCGCTGAAAAACTGTTTTTT. Translated: CASSYTGIAEKLFF.

This clonotype was seen at least ten times. The J gene is TRBJ2-7, the V gene TRBV25-1; the match to TRBD2 covers 8 bases. CDR1 is MGHDK, CDR2 SYGVNS, per germline. The CDR3 totals 18 residues. The trim removed 4 bases at V and 2 bases at J, leaving 16 bases unmatched. As DNA, the CDR3 is TGTGCCAGCAGTGTTTCAGGGGCCCTAGCGGGCTCCACCTACGAGCAGTACTTC. It is translated as CASSVSGALAGSTYEQYF.

This chain connects TRBV9 to TRBJ2-2; a possible D gene is TRBD2 (5 bases). This CDR3 has 15 residues. Germline loops: CDR1 SGDLS, CDR2 YYNGEE. V gave up 1 base and J gave up 5 bases, with 12 bases separating them. This CDR3 reads CASSVTGMGTGELFF. CDR3 in DNA: TGTGCCAGCAGCGTAACGGGGATGGGTACCGGGGAGCTGTTTTTT.

The rearrangement uses TRBV20-1 and TRBJ2-5, with a weak D call TRBD2 (5 bases). The germline gives CDR1 DFQATT, CDR2 SNEGSKA (reference sequence). Trimming cost V 5 bases and J 4 bases, with 14 bases left between them. This CDR3 has 13 residues. Here the CDR3 reads CSAADGVGETQYF. The CDR3 DNA reads as TGCAGTGCTGCCGACGGGGTAGGAGAGACCCAGTACTTC.

V is TRBV11-2 and J is TRBJ2-7; tentatively, D is TRBD1 (5 bases). This CDR3 has 14 amino acids. Trimming took off 7 bases at V and 3 bases at J, with 16 bases between the two ends. Germline assignment: CDR1 SGHAT and CDR2 FQNNGV. CDR3 protein: CASTSPGHYYEQYF. In DNA form, the CDR3 reads TGTGCCAGCACCAGCCCCGGACACTACTACGAGCAGTACTTC. Using reference TRBV11-2 and TRBJ2-7 for the parts outside the CDR3, the full variable domain is EAGVAQSPRYKIIEKRQSVAFWCNPISGHATLYWYQQILGQGPKLLIQFQNNGVVDDSQLPKDRFSAERLKGVDSTLKIQPAKLEDSAVYLCASTSPGHYYEQYFGPGTRLTVT.

The sample holds many counts of this clonotype. The chain employs TRBV7-8 and TRBJ1-5; the D is unclear. Trimming took off 1 base at V and 7 bases at J, with 17 bases between the two ends. CDR1 is SGHVS and CDR2 is FQNEAQ in the germline V gene. This CDR3 has 16 residues. CDR3 nucleotide sequence: TGTGCCAGCAGCTTAGATCGGACCACCGAGGGACAGCCCCAGCATTTT. Its protein product is CASSLDRTTEGQPQHF.

This clonotype was counted at least ten times. V usage is TRBV9 and J usage is TRBJ2-5; TRBD1 is a possible D gene (6 bases). The germline V and J ends were trimmed by 3 bases and 5 bases, with 17 bases remaining between them. Looked up from germline, CDR1 is SGDLS and CDR2 is YYNGEE. This CDR3 comprises 15 residues. The CDR3 region has the DNA TGTGCCAGCAGCGCAGTGGGGGCGAGGGGGGAGACCCAGTACTTC. Translated, it gives CASSAVGARGETQYF. Full variable domain (remainder filled in from reference TRBV9 and TRBJ2-5): DSGVTQTPKHLITATGQRVTLRCSPRSGDLSVYWYQQSLDQGLQFLIQYYNGEERAKGNILERFSAQQFPDLHSELNLSSLELGDSALYFCASSAVGARGETQYFGPGTRLLVL.